This TCR beta chain was captured by sequencing in a study of blood T cell repertoires in COVID-19. Clones were read by immunoSEQ multiplex PCR, and TCRdb kept only the in-frame ones, dropping some. Altogether roughly 150,000 clones are present, approximately 84% being singletons, with the ten largest covering roughly 8%. V was trimmed by 5 bases and J by 5 bases, leaving 15 bases between them. The germline CDR1 and CDR2 sequences are PRHDT and FYEKMQ (reference sequence). The CDR3 extends over 14 amino acids. The TCR sequence derives from a human donor in a cohort sampled during active COVID-19. The V and J genes are TRBV13 and TRBJ1-2; possibly TRBD1 for D (5 bases). The specimen sequenced was peripheral blood. The CDR3 DNA is TGTGCCAGCAGCCCCCGGGGGTGGTGGTATGGCTACACCTTC. Protein product: CASSPRGWWYGYTF.